A single T cell receptor beta chain is shown here with its context. Antigen unknown. Clones were sequenced by immunoSEQ multiplex PCR, and TCRdb holds only the in-frame ones, with some missing. Counted here are 150,000 or so clones, about 86% occurring once; the ten biggest clones make up approximately 2.2%. This entry belongs to a study of cytomegalovirus exposure and HLA in healthy donors. Study-wide points: Associated with cytomegalovirus, according to the listing, were some 180 TCR beta chains. TCR sequences were mostly rare, though some public TCRs occurred in many donors.

Sequenced sample: PBMCs. This clonotype originated in a human donor in good health.

The CDR3 nucleotides are TGTGCCAGCTCACCTCGATATTCAGGCTCCTATAATTCACCCCTCCACTTT. It encodes CASSPRYSGSYNSPLHF. The rearrangement links TRBV18 to TRBJ1-6; D is undetermined. This CDR3 has 17 residues. Germline V CDR1 and CDR2: KGHSH, LQKENI. V lost 3 bases and J lost 0, with 12 bases in between.